This is a list of T cell receptor beta chains from one sample in a study of post-analysis software for immune sequencing data. TCRdb recomputed calls from the PCR reads with MiXCR, one row per CDR3 protein. Here the sample spans 150,000 to 200,000 distinct CDR3 sequences, about 34% being singletons. The sequencing here drew on blood, taken after autologous hematopoietic stem cell transplantation. These receptors were collected from a girl aged 10-17 years with multiple sclerosis. Both conserved end residues are part of each CDR3.

V,CDR3
TRBV6-5,CASSTRRTTHGDTQYF
TRBV12-3/TRBV12-4,CASSFGSANYGYTF
TRBV12-3/TRBV12-4,CASSLQADTQYF
TRBV7-4,CASSFPAPSTDTQYF
TRBV29-1,CSVGQGVGNQPQHF
TRBV28,CASSLIGNQPQHF
TRBV30,CAWSEGGFGVDTEAFF
TRBV29-1,CSVERVLNTEAFF
TRBV6-2/TRBV6-3,CASKGAVPDTQYF
TRBV6-6,CASSYSLKGRGSSPLHF
TRBV29-1,CSVGQGATNEKLFF
TRBV6-2/TRBV6-3,CASSYEAGGPYNEQFF
TRBV6-1,CASSPGTGETVAKNIQYF
TRBV7-9,CASSLASWLAGYEQYF
TRBV5-1,CASSLGPGSSYEQYF
TRBV5-1,CASSLGGTAGTDTQYF
TRBV29-1,CSVEDHTADTQYF